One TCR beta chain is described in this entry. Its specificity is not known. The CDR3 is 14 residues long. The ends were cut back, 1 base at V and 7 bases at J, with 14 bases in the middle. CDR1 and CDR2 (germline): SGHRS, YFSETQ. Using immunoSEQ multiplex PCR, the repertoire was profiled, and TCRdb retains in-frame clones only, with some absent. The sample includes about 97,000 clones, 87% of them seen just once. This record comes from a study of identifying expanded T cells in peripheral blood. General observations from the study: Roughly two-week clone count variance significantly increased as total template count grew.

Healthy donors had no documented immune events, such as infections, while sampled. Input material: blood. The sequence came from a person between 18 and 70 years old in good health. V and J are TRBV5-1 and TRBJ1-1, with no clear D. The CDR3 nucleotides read TGCGCCAGCAGCTTGCGGGCGGGTGTGGGTGAAGCTTTCTTT. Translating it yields CASSLRAGVGEAFF.